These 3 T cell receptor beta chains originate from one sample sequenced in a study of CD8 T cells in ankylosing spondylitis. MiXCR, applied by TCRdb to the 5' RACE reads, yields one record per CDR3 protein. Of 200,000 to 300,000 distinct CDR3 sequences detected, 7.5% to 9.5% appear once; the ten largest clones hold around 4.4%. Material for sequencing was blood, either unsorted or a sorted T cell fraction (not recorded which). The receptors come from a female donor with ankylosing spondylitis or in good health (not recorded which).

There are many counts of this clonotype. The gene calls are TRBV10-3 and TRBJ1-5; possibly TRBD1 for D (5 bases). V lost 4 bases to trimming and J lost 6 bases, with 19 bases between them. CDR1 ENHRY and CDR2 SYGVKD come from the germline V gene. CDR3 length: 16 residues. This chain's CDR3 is CAISASVGGKGQPQHF. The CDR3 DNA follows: TGTGCCATCAGTGCTTCTGTGGGGGGAAAGGGTCAGCCCCAGCATTTT.

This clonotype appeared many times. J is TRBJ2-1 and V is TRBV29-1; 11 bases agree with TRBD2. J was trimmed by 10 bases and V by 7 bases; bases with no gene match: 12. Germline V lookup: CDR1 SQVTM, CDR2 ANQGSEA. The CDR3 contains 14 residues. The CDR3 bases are TGCAGCGGTACCGTAGCGGGAGGGCCTGGGGAGCAGTTCTTC. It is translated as CSGTVAGGPGEQFF.

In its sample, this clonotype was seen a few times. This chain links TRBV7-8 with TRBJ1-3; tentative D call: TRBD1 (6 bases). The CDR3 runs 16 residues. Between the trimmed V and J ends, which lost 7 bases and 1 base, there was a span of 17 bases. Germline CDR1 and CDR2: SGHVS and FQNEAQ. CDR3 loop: CASILTNRESGNTIYF. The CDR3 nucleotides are TGTGCCAGCATCCTTACAAACAGGGAGTCTGGAAACACCATATATTTT.